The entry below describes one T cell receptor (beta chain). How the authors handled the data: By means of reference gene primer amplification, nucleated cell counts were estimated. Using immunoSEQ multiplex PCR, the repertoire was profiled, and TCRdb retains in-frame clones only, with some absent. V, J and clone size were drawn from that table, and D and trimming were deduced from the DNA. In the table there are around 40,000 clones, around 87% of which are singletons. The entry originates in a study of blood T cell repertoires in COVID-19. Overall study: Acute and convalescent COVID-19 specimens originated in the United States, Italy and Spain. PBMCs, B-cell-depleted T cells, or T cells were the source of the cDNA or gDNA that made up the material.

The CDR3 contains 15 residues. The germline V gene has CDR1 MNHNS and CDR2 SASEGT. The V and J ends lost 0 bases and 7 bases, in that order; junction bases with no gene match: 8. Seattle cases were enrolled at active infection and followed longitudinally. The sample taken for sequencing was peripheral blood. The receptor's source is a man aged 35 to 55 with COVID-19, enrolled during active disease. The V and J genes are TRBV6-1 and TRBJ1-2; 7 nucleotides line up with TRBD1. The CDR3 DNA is TGTGCCAGCAGTGAAGCAGACAGGGTGTCTGGTGGCTACACCTTC. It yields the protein CASSEADRVSGGYTF.